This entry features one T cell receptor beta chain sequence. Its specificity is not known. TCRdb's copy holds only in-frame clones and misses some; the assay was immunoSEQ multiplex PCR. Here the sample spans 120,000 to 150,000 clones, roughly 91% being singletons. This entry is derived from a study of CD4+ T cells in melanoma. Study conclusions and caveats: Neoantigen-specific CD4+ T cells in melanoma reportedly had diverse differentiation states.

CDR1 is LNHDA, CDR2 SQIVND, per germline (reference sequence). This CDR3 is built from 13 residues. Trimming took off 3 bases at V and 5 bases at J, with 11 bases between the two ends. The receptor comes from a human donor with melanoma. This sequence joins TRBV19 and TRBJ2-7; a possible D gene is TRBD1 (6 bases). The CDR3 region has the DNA TGTGCCAGTAGTATCCGACAGGACCACGAGCAGTACTTC. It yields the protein CASSIRQDHEQYF.